The entry below describes one T cell receptor (beta chain). The entry originates in a study of blood T cell repertoires in COVID-19. Study summary: T cells, B-cell-depleted T cells, or PBMCs provided the cDNA or gDNA that served as material.

The repertoire was sequenced with immunoSEQ multiplex PCR; TCRdb's copy has only in-frame clones and lacks some. The sample consists of around 140,000 clones, about four fifths of them appearing once. This CDR3 region has 16 residues. Germline-derived CDR1 and CDR2 are SGHRS and YFSETQ. Trimming took off 0 bases at V and 3 bases at J, with 15 bases between the two ends. The V gene is TRBV5-1, the J gene TRBJ2-5, with D possibly matching TRBD1 (6 bases). This TCR came from a human donor with acute or convalescent COVID-19. The donor label of this sample is uncertain. Input material: peripheral blood. CDR3 loop: CASSLVDRTSEETQYF. The CDR3 DNA reads TGCGCCAGCAGCTTGGTGGACAGAACCTCGGAAGAGACCCAGTACTTC.